Listed here are 24 T cell receptor beta chains from one sample, sequenced in a study of CXCR3-negative and CXCR3-positive naive CD8 T cells. In preparing the TRB cDNA libraries, 5' RACE with UMI labels was used. One entry per CDR3 protein, without DNA, is what TCRdb gives after re-calling the 5' RACE reads. This table lists more than 70,000 distinct CDR3 sequences. No cognate antigen is known for these TCRs. Findings and limits, study-wide: The study found more hydrophobic TRB CDR3s in CXCR3-positive naive cells than in CXCR3-negative naive cells.

Sequenced material: naive CXCR3+ CD8+ T cells from blood. Indicated subset: CD45RO-CCR7+CD27+CD95- naive CD8+ T cells expressing CXCR3 (TNR3+). The receptors come from a human donor in good health. Some clones in this sample may be carry-over from other donors' samples.

The CDR3 loop is CASSLALGSGTEAFF. The V and J genes are TRBV7-9 and TRBJ1-1. The CDR3 has 15 residues. Germline-derived CDR1 and CDR2 are SEHNR and FQNEAQ (reference sequence).

This chain joins TRBV5-1 and TRBJ1-2. Germline V gene data show CDR1 as SGHRS and CDR2 as YFSETQ. The CDR3 runs 13 residues. The CDR3 is CASSERGGGGYTF.

The chain uses TRBV28 and TRBJ2-1; as DNA is missing, the TRBD1 call by TCRdb cannot be tested. Germline V lookup: CDR1 MDHEN, CDR2 SYDVKM. The CDR3 spans 16 residues. CDR3 residues: CASRPGQGRLNNEQFF. Based on the CDR3 plus reference TRBV28 and TRBJ2-1, the full variable domain is DVKVTQSSRYLVKRTGEKVFLECVQDMDHENMFWYRQDPGLGLRLIYFSYDVKMKEKGDIPEGYSVSREKKERFSLILESASTNQTSMYLCASRPGQGRLNNEQFFGPGTRLTVL.

V usage is TRBV3-2 and J usage is TRBJ2-3; TCRdb selects TRBD2, and the lack of DNA leaves this call unchecked. TRBV3-2 counts as a pseudogene. The length of the CDR3 is 15 residues. The CDR3 is CASSHSWREADTQYF.

The chain is built from TRBV6-2 or TRBV6-3 and TRBJ2-1; there is no DNA to check the TCRdb D call of TRBD1. The V gene's germline CDR1 is MNHEY and CDR2 SVGEGT. The CDR3 has 16 residues. CDR3 in amino acids: CASSYVWGQGWDEQFF.

The V and J genes are TRBV12-3 or TRBV12-4 and TRBJ2-7; checking the TCRdb D call of TRBD2 is not possible without DNA. The CDR3 loop spans 12 amino acids. CDR3 sequence reads: CASSFLGPEQYF.

The chain uses TRBV9 and TRBJ1-1; TCRdb returns TRBD1, unconfirmable since there is no DNA. The germline V gene has CDR1 SGDLS and CDR2 YYNGEE. This CDR3 is built from 14 residues. CDR3 sequence reads: CASSRGGSPTEAFF.

The chain has TRBV7-9 and TRBJ2-1. CDR3 length: 14 residues. CDR1 is SEHNR, CDR2 FQNEAQ, per germline (reference sequence). This CDR3 reads CASSLVPRYNEQFF.

The chain has TRBV28 and TRBJ1-5; absent DNA, TCRdb's TRBD1 call cannot be checked. From germline, CDR1 is MDHEN and CDR2 SYDVKM. The CDR3 has 14 residues. The CDR3 loop reads CASHADRANQPQHF.

The chain is built from TRBV28 and TRBJ1-1. The CDR3 loop spans 12 amino acids. Germline CDR1 reads MDHEN; CDR2 reads SYDVKM. The CDR3 sequence: CASTFGETEAFF.

The rearrangement links TRBV19 to TRBJ2-3; TCRdb outputs TRBD2, but without DNA this stays unchecked. CDR1 LNHDA and CDR2 SQIVND come from the germline V gene (reference sequence). CDR3 length: 15 amino acids. This CDR3 is CASRTSGGTGDTQYF.

This rearrangement joins TRBV20-1 to TRBJ1-5; TCRdb selects TRBD1, and the lack of DNA leaves this call unchecked. The germline gives CDR1 DFQATT, CDR2 SNEGSKA (reference sequence). This CDR3 contains 18 residues. The CDR3 sequence is CSARDYRDNINSNQPQHF.

The J gene is TRBJ2-7, the V gene TRBV28; TCRdb calls TRBD1, which cannot be checked without DNA. The CDR3 length is 14 residues. Germline V lookup: CDR1 MDHEN, CDR2 SYDVKM. The CDR3 loop is CATFGLDRDYEQYF. Full variable domain (remainder filled in from reference TRBV28 and TRBJ2-7): DVKVTQSSRYLVKRTGEKVFLECVQDMDHENMFWYRQDPGLGLRLIYFSYDVKMKEKGDIPEGYSVSREKKERFSLILESASTNQTSMYLCATFGLDRDYEQYFGPGTRLTVT.

CDR3 residues: CSVELATYEQYF. V usage is TRBV29-1 and J usage is TRBJ2-7. This CDR3 region has 12 residues. Germline V gene lookup returns CDR1 SQVTM and CDR2 ANQGSEA.

J is TRBJ2-2 and V is TRBV25-1; absent DNA, TCRdb's TRBD2 call cannot be checked. Germline CDR1 is MGHDK and CDR2 is SYGVNS. The CDR3 runs 20 residues. CDR3 loop: CASSEFFVGAGGPNPGEPFF. Complete variable domain (other parts from reference TRBV25-1 and TRBJ2-2): EADIYQTPRYLVIGTGKKITLECSQTMGHDKMYWYQQDPGMELHLIHYSYGVNSTEKGDLSSESTVSRIRTEHFPLTLESARPSHTSQYLCASSEFFVGAGGPNPGEPFFGEGSRLTVL.

This rearrangement joins TRBV13 to TRBJ1-1; TCRdb names TRBD1, which stays unverified in the absence of DNA. The CDR3 has 14 residues. In germline, CDR1 is PRHDT, CDR2 FYEKMQ (reference sequence). The chain's CDR3 is CASSLGPVSREAFF.

CDR3 sequence: CASSLSSREGGQETQYF. The chain employs TRBV28 and TRBJ2-5; absent DNA, TCRdb's TRBD2 call cannot be checked. Germline loops: CDR1 MDHEN, CDR2 SYDVKM. The CDR3 has 17 residues.

The chain has TRBV12-3 or TRBV12-4 and TRBJ2-5; TCRdb's D gene call, TRBD1, goes unchecked for lack of DNA. The CDR3 consists of 15 residues. CDR3 amino acids: CASSRSGLYQETQYF.

This chain uses TRBV7-9 with TRBJ1-1; TCRdb's D call of TRBD1 is untestable without DNA. CDR1 and CDR2 (germline): SEHNR, FQNEAQ (reference sequence). The CDR3 covers 14 residues. The CDR3: CASSYWDRDTEAFF.

The chain's CDR3 is CASSRGQGNNQPQHF. The gene calls are TRBV7-9 and TRBJ1-5; there is no DNA to check the TCRdb D call of TRBD1. This CDR3 contains 15 residues. The germline CDR1 and CDR2 sequences are SEHNR and FQNEAQ (reference sequence).

The genes are TRBV28 and TRBJ2-3. CDR1 is MDHEN, CDR2 SYDVKM, per germline. This CDR3 region has 13 residues. The CDR3 loop reads CASRTDFTDTQYF.

The chain couples TRBV6-5 to TRBJ1-1. The CDR3 totals 14 residues. Germline CDR1 and CDR2: MNHEY and SVGAGI. The CDR3 reads CASSYSSPAGQAFF.

J is TRBJ2-3 and V is TRBV7-9; TCRdb gives TRBD1 as the D gene, but with no DNA this cannot be confirmed. Germline CDR1 SEHNR, CDR2 FQNEAQ (reference sequence). CDR3 length equals 15 residues. The CDR3 loop is CASSFLQGRTDTQYF.

The V call is TRBV6-2 or TRBV6-3, the J call TRBJ2-1; TCRdb proposes TRBD2, but this gene call is untestable without DNA. This CDR3 is built from 15 residues. Germline V gene lookup returns CDR1 MNHEY and CDR2 SVGEGT. CDR3 sequence reads: CASSYPYSGRAEQFF.